A selection of T cell receptor beta chains follows, all from one sample in a study of blood T cell repertoires in COVID-19. The assay was immunoSEQ multiplex PCR, and TCRdb's table has in-frame clones only and misses some. The sample carries about 150,000 clones, 80% recorded once. The specimen was peripheral blood. The origin of the receptors is a man aged 55 to 69 with acute or convalescent COVID-19. Each CDR3 is given with its conserved first and last residue. The D gene is left open where the match is weak. A row's size may be missing; if present it is once, few, many or a size class.

len	v_gene	abundance	j_gene	d_gene	CDR3aa	CDR3nt
16	TRBV2	.	TRBJ1-1	TRBD1	CASSHGDRGFETEAFF	TGTGCCAGCAGTCACGGAGACAGGGGGTTCGAGACTGAAGCTTTCTTT
14	TRBV4-2	.	TRBJ1-3	.	CASSQDQAGNTIYF	TGTGCCAGCAGCCAAGATCAGGCAGGAAACACCATATATTTT
15	TRBV9	once	TRBJ2-1	TRBD2	CASSVLAVSYNEQFF	TGTGCCAGCAGCGTACTAGCGGTCTCCTACAATGAGCAGTTCTTC
15	TRBV5-4	.	TRBJ1-2	TRBD1	CASSWGTGSAGGYTF	TGTGCCAGCAGCTGGGGGACAGGGAGCGCCGGTGGCTACACCTTC
17	TRBV24-1	.	TRBJ2-1	TRBD2	CATTDSSGLAGRNEQFF	TGTGCCACCACCGACTCTTCGGGGCTAGCGGGTAGGAATGAGCAGTTCTTC
14	TRBV5-6	.	TRBJ2-3	.	CASSFRGITDTQYF	TGTGCCAGCAGCTTTCGAGGGATCACAGATACGCAGTATTTT
19	TRBV19	.	TRBJ2-1	.	CASSIALTERERLGNEQFF	TGTGCCAGTAGTATAGCCCTGACTGAGAGAGAACGGCTAGGCAATGAGCAGTTCTTC
15	TRBV5-4	.	TRBJ1-2	.	CASTGSRLNNYGYTF	TGTGCCAGCACCGGCTCTAGGTTAAATAACTATGGCTACACCTTC
13	TRBV29-1	.	TRBJ2-1	.	CSVGQFSYNEQFF	TGCAGCGTTGGACAGTTCTCCTACAATGAGCAGTTCTTC
14	TRBV19	.	TRBJ1-1	.	CASSAGGANTEAFF	TGTGCCAGTAGTGCCGGAGGGGCCAACACTGAAGCTTTCTTT
15	TRBV5-4	few	TRBJ1-1	.	CASSLGVTRNTEAFF	TGTGCCAGCAGTCTGGGCGTTACGAGAAACACTGAAGCTTTCTTT
13	TRBV15	.	TRBJ1-2	.	CATSRVSRGFYTF	TGTGCCACCAGCAGAGTTAGCCGGGGTTTCTACACCTTC
13	TRBV11-2	.	TRBJ1-2	TRBD1	CASSLGSGGGYTF	TGTGCCAGCAGCTTAGGCTCAGGGGGAGGCTACACCTTC
14	TRBV6-5	.	TRBJ1-2	TRBD1	CASRDNRGPYGYTF	TGTGCCAGCAGGGACAACAGGGGGCCCTATGGCTACACCTTC
15	TRBV28	.	TRBJ1-2	.	CASSNPDIRHYGYTF	TGTGCCAGCAGCAATCCCGACATACGTCACTATGGCTACACCTTC
14	TRBV24-1	few	TRBJ2-3	.	CATSDARGTDTQYF	TGTGCCACCAGTGATGCCCGGGGCACAGATACGCAGTATTTT
12	TRBV6-2/TRBV6-3	.	TRBJ2-7	.	CASSGSTYEQYF	TGTGCCAGCAGCGGCTCGACCTACGAGCAGTACTTC
14	TRBV6-5	.	TRBJ2-7	.	CASRPSTITYEQYF	TGTGCCAGCAGACCATCGACAATTACCTACGAGCAGTACTTC
12	TRBV10-1	.	TRBJ1-2	TRBD1	CASSRDRRGYTF	TGCGCCAGCAGCCGGGACAGGCGCGGCTACACCTTC
14	TRBV10-2	.	TRBJ2-1	.	CASSSSGSYNEQFF	TGCGCCAGCAGTTCCAGCGGCTCCTACAATGAGCAGTTCTTC
15	TRBV13	.	TRBJ2-7	TRBD2	CASSPGLADSYEQYF	TGTGCCAGCAGCCCGGGACTAGCTGACTCCTACGAGCAGTACTTC
14	TRBV9	.	TRBJ1-3	TRBD1	CASSVGDSGNTIYF	TGTGCCAGCAGCGTAGGGGACAGTGGAAACACCATATATTTT
17	TRBV7-2	few	TRBJ2-5	TRBD2	CASSLVPERGGLGTQYF	TGTGCCAGCAGCTTAGTTCCCGAGCGGGGGGGCCTTGGGACCCAGTACTTC
17	TRBV24-1	.	TRBJ2-1	.	CATSEGRRPSSYNEQFF	TGTGCCACCAGTGAAGGTCGGCGGCCCAGCTCCTACAATGAGCAGTTCTTC
15	TRBV2	.	TRBJ2-2	TRBD1	CASSPERGQGGELFF	TGTGCCAGCAGCCCTGAGAGGGGGCAGGGCGGGGAGCTGTTTTTT
15	TRBV6-6	.	TRBJ2-1	.	CASSGLGTAVAEQFF	TGTGCCAGCAGTGGCCTAGGGACTGCGGTCGCGGAGCAGTTCTTC